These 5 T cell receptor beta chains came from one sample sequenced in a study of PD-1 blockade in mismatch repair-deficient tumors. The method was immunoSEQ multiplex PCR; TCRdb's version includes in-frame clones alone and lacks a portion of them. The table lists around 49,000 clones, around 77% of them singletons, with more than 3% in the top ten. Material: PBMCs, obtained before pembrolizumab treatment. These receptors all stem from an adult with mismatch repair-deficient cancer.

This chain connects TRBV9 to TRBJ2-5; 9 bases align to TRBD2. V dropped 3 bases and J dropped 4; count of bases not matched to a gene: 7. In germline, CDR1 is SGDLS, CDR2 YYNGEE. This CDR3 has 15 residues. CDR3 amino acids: CASSGVAGVGETQYF. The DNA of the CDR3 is TGTGCCAGCAGCGGTGTAGCGGGAGTTGGAGAGACCCAGTACTTC.

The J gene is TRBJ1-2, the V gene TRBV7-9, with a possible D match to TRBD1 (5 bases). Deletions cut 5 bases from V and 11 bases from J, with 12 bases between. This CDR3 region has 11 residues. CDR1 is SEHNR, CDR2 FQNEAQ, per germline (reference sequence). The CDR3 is CASSAEGIYTF. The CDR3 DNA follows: TGTGCCAGCAGCGCAGAGGGGATTTACACCTTC. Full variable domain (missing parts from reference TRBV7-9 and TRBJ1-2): DTGVSQNPRHKITKRGQNVTFRCDPISEHNRLYWYRQTLGQGPEFLTYFQNEAQLEKSRLLSDRFSAERPKGSFSTLEIQRTEQGDSAMYLCASSAEGIYTFGSGTRLTVV.

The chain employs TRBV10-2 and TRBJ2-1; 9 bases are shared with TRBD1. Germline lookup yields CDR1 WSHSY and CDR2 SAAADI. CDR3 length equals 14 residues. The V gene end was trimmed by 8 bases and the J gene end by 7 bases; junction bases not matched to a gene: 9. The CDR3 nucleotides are TGCGCCAGCGTAGACAGGGGGTATATGAATGAGCAGTTCTTC. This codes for CASVDRGYMNEQFF.

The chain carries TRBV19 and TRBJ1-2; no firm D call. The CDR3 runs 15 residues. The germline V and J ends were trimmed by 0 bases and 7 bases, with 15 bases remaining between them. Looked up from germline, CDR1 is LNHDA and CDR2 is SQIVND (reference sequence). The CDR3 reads CASSIDIWGSRGYTF. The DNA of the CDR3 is TGTGCCAGTAGTATAGATATTTGGGGAAGTCGTGGCTACACCTTC.

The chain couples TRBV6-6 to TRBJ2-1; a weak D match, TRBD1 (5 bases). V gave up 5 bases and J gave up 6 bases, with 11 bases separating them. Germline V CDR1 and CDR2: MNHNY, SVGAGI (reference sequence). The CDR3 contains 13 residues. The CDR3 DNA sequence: TGTGCCAGCAGTCCCCAAGGGGCCAATGAGCAGTTCTTC. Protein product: CASSPQGANEQFF.